This passage covers 8 T cell receptor beta chains from one sample sequenced in a study of T-cell memory formation after mild COVID-19 (dated by TCRdb to about 2021). Libraries were constructed by 5' RACE. The listed sequencing device is Illumina NovaSeq 6000. In-frame beta chains were kept once TCRdb had trimmed the public reads at Q25 with fastp and called clones with MiXCR. Entries that share a CDR3 protein sequence are merged under the most common genes and DNA. The sample has about 150,000 distinct CDR3 sequences on record, around 27% of them singletons. The ten largest make up around 22% of the sample. Sequenced input: PBMCs or a T cell subset sorted from them (not recorded which). Receptors were obtained from an adult woman who had mild COVID-19 (a few samples of this study predate the infection). The sample titles of this study are shuffled in the database, so cell type and time point are left out; the donor was told from shared clones.

This chain uses TRBV5-1 with TRBJ1-1; no clear D. The ends were cut back, 6 bases at V and 5 bases at J, with 14 bases in the middle. Germline-derived CDR1 and CDR2 are SGHRS and YFSETQ. The CDR3 runs to 13 residues. CDR3 sequence (DNA): TGCGCCAGCACCGGGCCGGACGGAACTGAAGCTTTCTTT. Translating it yields CASTGPDGTEAFF.

This clonotype was recorded a few times. The chain has TRBV7-6 and TRBJ2-2; D call uncertain. The germline V and J ends were trimmed by 5 bases and 0 bases, with 10 bases remaining between them. Looked up from germline, CDR1 is SGHVS and CDR2 is FNYEAQ. The CDR3 loop spans 15 amino acids. The CDR3 region has the DNA TGTGCCAGCAGCGAAGGACCTGCGAACACCGGGGAGCTGTTTTTT. Its protein product is CASSEGPANTGELFF.

The J gene is TRBJ2-3, the V gene TRBV2; TRBD1 might be the D (6 bases). CDR3 length: 14 residues. CDR1 and CDR2 from the germline V gene are SNHLY and FYNNEI. V lost 5 bases, J lost 7 bases, and 16 bases lay in between. CDR3 nucleotides: TGTGCCAGCAGTCCAGGGGAGTTAGTGAATACGCAGTATTTT. Amino acid sequence: CASSPGELVNTQYF.

Only a few counts were recorded for this clonotype. V and J are TRBV29-1 and TRBJ2-1; possibly TRBD2 for D (6 bases). This CDR3 region has 14 residues. Looked up from germline, CDR1 is SQVTM and CDR2 is ANQGSEA. The ends were cut back, 1 base at V and 4 bases at J, with 11 bases in the middle. CDR3 protein: CSVEGPGTYNEQFF. Here the CDR3 DNA reads TGCAGCGTTGAAGGGCCAGGGACTTACAATGAGCAGTTCTTC.

The chain employs TRBV4-1 and TRBJ1-1; a weak D match, TRBD1 (6 bases). Germline lookup yields CDR1 MGHRA and CDR2 YSYEKL. The CDR3 covers 14 residues. Trimming removed 3 bases at V and 4 bases at J, with 12 bases between. The CDR3 spells CASSHPGVRTEAFF. The CDR3 coding sequence is TGCGCCAGCAGCCACCCAGGGGTTCGCACTGAAGCTTTCTTT.

The V call is TRBV4-1, the J call TRBJ1-6; D uncertain. Trimming removed 4 bases from V and 0 bases from J, with 10 bases in between. The CDR3 sequence is 16 residues long. Per the germline V gene, CDR1 is MGHRA and CDR2 is YSYEKL. The CDR3 loop reads CASSLSTSSYNSPLHF. CDR3 in DNA: TGCGCCAGCAGCCTATCGACAAGCTCCTATAATTCACCCCTCCACTTT.

This clonotype was counted a few times. V and J are TRBV29-1 and TRBJ1-1; D remains unclear. Looked up from germline, CDR1 is SQVTM and CDR2 is ANQGSEA. The CDR3 contains 8 residues. V was pared by 5 bases and J by 5 bases, with 0 bases between. The CDR3 protein is CSVTEAFF. The CDR3 region has the DNA TGCAGCGTTACTGAAGCTTTCTTT. The complete variable domain, with remaining parts taken from reference TRBV29-1 and TRBJ1-1, reads SAVISQKPSRDICQRGTSLTIQCQVDSQVTMMFWYRQQPGQSLTLIATANQGSEATYESGFVIDKFPISRPNLTFSTLTVSNMSPEDSSIYLCSVTEAFFGQGTRLTVV.

This chain uses TRBV7-6 with TRBJ1-2; TRBD1 matches 7 bases. The length of the CDR3 is 19 residues. The ends lost 2 bases at V and 0 bases at J; junction bases unmatched: 15. Germline assignment: CDR1 SGHVS and CDR2 FNYEAQ. The CDR3 is CASSLQSGQRINSNYGYTF. DNA of the CDR3: TGTGCCAGCAGCTTACAATCGGGACAGAGAATCAATTCTAACTATGGCTACACCTTC.